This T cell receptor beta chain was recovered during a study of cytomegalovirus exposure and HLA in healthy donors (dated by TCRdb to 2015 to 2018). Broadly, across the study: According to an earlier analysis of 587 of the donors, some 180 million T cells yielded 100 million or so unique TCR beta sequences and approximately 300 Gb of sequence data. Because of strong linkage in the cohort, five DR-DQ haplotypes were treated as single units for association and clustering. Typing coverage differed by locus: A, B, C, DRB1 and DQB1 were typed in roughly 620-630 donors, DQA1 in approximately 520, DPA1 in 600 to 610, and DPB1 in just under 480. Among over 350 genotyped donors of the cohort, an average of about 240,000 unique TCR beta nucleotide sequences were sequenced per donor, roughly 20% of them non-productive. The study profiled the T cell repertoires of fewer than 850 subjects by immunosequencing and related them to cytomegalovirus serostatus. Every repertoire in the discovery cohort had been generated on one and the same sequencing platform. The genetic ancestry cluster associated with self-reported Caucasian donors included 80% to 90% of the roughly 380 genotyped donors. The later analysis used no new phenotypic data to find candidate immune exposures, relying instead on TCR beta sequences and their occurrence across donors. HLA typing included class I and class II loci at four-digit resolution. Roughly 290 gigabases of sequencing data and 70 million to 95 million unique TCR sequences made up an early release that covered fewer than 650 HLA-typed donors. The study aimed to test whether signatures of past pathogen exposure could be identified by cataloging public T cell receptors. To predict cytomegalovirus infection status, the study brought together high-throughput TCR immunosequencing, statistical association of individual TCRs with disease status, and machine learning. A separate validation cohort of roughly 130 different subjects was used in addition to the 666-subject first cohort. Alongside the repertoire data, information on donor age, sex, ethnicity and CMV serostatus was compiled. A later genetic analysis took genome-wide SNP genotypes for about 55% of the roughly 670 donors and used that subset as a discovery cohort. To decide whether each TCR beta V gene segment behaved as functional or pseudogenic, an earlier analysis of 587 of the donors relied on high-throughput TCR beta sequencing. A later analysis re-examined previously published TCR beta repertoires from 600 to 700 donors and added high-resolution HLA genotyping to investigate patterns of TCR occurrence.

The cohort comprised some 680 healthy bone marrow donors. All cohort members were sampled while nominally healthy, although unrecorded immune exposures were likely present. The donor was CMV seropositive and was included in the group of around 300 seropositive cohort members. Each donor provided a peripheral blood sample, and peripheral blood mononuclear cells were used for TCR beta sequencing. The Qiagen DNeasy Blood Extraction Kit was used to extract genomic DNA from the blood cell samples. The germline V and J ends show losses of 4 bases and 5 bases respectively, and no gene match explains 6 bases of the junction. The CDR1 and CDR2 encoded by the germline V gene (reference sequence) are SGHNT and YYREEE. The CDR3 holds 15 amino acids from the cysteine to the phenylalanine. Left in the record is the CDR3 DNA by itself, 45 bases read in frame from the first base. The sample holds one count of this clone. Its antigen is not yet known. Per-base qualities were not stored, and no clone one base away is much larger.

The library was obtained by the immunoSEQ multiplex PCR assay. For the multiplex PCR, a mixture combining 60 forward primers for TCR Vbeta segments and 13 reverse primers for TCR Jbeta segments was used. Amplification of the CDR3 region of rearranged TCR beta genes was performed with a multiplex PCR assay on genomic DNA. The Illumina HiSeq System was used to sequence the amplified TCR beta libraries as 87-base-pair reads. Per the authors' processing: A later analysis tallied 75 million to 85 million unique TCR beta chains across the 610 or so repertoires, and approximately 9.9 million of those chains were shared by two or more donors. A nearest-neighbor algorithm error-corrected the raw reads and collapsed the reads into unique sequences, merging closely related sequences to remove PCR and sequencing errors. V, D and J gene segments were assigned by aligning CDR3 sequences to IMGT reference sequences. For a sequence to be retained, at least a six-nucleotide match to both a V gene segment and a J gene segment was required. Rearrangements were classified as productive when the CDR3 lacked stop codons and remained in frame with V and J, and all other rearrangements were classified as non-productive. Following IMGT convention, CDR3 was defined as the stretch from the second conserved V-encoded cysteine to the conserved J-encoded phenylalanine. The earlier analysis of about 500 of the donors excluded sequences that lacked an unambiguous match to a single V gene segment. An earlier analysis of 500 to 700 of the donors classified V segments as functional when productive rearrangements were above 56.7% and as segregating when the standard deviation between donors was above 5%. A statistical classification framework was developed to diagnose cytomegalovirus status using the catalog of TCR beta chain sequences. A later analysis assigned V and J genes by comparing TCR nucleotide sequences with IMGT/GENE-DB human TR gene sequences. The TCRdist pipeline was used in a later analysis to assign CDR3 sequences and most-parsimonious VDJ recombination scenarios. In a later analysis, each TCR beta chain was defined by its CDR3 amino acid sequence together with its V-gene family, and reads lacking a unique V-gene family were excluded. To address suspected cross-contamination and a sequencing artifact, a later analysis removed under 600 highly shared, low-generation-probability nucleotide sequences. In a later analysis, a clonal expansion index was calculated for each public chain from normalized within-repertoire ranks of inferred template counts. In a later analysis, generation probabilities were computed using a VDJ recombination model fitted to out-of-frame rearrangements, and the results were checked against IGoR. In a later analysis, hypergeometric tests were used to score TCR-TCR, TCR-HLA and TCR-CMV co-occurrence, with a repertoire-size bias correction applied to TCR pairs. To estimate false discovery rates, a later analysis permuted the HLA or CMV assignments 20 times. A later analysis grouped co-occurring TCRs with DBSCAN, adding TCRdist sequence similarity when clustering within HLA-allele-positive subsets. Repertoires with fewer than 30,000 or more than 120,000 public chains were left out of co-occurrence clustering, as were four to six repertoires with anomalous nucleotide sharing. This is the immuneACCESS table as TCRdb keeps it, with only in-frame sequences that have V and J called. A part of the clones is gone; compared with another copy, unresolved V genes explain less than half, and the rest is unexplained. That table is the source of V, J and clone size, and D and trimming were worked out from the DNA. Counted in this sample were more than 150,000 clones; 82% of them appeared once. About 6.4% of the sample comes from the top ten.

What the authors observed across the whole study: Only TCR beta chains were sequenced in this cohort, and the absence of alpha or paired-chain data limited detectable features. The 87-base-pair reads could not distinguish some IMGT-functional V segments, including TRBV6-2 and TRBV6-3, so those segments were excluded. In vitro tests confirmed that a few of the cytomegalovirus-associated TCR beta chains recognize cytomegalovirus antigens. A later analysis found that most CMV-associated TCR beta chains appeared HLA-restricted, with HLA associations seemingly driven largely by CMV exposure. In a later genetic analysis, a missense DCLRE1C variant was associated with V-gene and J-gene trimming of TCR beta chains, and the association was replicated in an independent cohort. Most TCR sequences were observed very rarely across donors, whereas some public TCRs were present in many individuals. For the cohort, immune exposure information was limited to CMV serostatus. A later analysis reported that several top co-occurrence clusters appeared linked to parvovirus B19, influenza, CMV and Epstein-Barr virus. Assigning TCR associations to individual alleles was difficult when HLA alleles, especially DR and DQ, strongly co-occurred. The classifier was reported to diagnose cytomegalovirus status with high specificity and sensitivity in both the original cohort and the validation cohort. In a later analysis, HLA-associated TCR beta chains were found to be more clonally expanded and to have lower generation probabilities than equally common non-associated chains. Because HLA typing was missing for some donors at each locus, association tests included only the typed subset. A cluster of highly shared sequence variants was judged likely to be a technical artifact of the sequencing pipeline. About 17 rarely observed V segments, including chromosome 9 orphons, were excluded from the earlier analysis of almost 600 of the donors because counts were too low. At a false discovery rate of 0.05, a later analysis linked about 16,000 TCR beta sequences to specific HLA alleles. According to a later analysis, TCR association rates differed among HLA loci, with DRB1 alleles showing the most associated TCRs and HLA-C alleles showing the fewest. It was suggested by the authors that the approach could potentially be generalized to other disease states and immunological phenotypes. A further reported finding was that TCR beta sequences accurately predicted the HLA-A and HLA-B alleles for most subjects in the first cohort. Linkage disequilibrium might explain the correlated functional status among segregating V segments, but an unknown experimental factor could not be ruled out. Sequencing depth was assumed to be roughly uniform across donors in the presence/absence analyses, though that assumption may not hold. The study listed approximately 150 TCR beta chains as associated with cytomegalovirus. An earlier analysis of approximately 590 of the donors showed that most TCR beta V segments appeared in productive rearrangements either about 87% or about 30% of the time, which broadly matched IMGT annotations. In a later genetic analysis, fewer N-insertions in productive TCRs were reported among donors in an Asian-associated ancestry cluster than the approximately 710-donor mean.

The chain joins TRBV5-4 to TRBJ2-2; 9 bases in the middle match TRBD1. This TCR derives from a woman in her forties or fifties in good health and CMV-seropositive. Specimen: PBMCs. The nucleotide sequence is TGTGCCAGCAGCCCGGGGACAGGGCCGACCGGGGAGCTGTTTTTT. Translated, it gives CASSPGTGPTGELFF.